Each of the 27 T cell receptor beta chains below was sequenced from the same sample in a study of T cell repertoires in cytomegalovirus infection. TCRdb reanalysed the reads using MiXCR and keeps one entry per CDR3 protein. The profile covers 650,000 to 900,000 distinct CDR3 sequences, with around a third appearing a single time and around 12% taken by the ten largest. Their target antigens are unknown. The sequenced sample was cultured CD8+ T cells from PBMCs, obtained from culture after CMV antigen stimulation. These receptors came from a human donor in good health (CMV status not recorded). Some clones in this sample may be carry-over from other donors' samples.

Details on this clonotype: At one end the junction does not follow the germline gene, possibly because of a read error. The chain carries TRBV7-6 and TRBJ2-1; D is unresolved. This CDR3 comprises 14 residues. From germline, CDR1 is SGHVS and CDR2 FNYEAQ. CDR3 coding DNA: TGTGCCAGCAGCTTAGCCCCTCTTGGGAATGTGCAGTTCTTC. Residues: CASSLAPLGNVQFF.

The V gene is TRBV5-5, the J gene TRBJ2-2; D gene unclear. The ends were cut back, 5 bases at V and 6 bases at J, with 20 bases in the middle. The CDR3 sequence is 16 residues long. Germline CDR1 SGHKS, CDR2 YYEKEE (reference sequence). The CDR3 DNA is TGTGCCAGCAGTCTCGACTGGGTATCGCGATCCGGGGAGCTGTTTTTT. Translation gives CASSLDWVSRSGELFF.

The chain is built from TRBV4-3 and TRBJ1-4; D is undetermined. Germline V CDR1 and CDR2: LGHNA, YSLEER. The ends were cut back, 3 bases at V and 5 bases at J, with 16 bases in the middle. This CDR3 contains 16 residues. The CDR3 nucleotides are TGCGCCAGCAGCCACGCGTTAGGGATGACAAATGAAAAACTGTTTTTT. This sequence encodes CASSHALGMTNEKLFF.

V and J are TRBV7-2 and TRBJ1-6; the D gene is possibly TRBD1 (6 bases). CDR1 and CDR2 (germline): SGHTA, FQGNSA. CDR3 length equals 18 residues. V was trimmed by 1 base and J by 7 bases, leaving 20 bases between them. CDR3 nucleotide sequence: TGTGCCAGCAGCTTAGGGGTCTGGGGGGGGCAAGGGAATTCACCCCTCCACTTT. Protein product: CASSLGVWGGQGNSPLHF. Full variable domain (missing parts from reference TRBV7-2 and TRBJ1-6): GAGVSQSPSNKVTEKGKDVELRCDPISGHTALYWYRQSLGQGLEFLIYFQGNSAPDKSGLPSDRFSAERTGGSVSTLTIQRTQQEDSAVYLCASSLGVWGGQGNSPLHFGNGTRLTVT.

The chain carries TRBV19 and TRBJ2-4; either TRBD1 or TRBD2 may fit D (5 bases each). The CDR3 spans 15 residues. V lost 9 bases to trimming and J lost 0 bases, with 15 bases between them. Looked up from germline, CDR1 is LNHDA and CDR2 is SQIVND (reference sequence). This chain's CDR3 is CASGETELAKNIQYF. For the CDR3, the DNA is TGTGCCAGCGGGGAGACAGAACTAGCCAAAAACATTCAGTACTTC.

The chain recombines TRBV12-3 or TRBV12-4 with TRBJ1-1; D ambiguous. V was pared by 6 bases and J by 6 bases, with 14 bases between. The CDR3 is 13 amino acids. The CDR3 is CASRMRTEPEAFF. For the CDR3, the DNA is TGTGCCAGCAGAATGCGGACGGAACCTGAAGCTTTCTTT.

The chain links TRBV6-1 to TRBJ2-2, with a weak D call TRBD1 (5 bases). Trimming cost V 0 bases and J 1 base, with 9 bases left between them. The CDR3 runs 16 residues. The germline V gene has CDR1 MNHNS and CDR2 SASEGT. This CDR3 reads CASSEARGGNTGELFF. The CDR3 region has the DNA TGTGCCAGCAGTGAAGCTAGGGGCGGGAACACCGGGGAGCTGTTTTTT.

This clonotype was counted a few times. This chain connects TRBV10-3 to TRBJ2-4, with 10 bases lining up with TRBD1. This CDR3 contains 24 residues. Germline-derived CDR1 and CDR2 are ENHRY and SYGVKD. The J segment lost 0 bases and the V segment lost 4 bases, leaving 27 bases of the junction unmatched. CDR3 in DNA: TGTGCCATCAGTGCCCGTCCCGGGACAGGGGAGGCGGTAAGGGACCCACTAGCCAAAAACATTCAGTACTTC. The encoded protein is CAISARPGTGEAVRDPLAKNIQYF.

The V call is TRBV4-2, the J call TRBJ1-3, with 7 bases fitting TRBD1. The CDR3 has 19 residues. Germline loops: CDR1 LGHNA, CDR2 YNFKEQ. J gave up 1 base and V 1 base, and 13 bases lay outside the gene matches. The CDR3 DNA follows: TGTGCCAGCAGCCAAGTAGTGACAGGGAGGGATCCTTCTGGAAACACCATATATTTT. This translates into CASSQVVTGRDPSGNTIYF.

In DNA, the CDR3 is TGTGCCAGCAGCTTACCCGCCGGTGGACTAGCGGGGGGGCTCGGCGGGGAGCTGTTTTTT. Encoded protein: CASSLPAGGLAGGLGGELFF. The chain uses TRBV7-2 and TRBJ2-2; 15 bases map to TRBD2. The germline gives CDR1 SGHTA, CDR2 FQGNSA. With V trimmed by 2 bases and J by 7 bases, 14 bases remained unmatched. CDR3 length: 20 amino acids.

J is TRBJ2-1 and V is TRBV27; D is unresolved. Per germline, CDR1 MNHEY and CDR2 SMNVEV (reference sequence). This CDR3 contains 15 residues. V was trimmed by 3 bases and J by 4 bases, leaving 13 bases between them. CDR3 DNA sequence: TGTGCCAGCAGTTTCGTTATTCGAGGTTACAATGAGCAGTTCTTC. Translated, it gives CASSFVIRGYNEQFF.

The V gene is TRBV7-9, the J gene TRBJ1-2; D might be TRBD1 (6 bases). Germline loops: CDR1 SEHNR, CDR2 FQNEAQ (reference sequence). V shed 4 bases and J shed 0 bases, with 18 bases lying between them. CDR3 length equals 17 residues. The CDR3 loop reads CASSSPSRTAANYGYTF. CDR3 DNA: TGTGCCAGCAGCTCCCCTTCTAGGACAGCAGCTAACTATGGCTACACCTTC.

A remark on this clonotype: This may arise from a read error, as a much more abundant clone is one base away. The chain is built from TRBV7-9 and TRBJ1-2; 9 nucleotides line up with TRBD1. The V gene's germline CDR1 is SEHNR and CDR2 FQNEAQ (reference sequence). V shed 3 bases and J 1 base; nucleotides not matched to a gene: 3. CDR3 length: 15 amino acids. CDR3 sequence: CASSLGTGFNYGYTF. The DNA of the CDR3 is TGTGCCAGCAGCTTGGGGACAGGGTTTAACTATGGCTACACCTTC.

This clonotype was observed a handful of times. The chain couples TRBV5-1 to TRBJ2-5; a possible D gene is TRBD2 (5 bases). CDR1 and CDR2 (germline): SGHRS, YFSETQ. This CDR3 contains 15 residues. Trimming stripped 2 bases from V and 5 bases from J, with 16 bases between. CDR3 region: CASSLRRGPLETQYF. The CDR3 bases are TGCGCCAGCAGCTTAAGACGAGGGCCCTTGGAGACCCAGTACTTC.

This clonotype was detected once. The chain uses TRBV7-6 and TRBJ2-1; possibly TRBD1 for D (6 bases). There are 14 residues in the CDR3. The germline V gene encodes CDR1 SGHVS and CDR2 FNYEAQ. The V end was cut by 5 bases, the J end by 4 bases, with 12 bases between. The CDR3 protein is CASSPEGQYNEQFF. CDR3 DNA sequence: TGTGCCAGCAGCCCAGAGGGACAATACAATGAGCAGTTCTTC.

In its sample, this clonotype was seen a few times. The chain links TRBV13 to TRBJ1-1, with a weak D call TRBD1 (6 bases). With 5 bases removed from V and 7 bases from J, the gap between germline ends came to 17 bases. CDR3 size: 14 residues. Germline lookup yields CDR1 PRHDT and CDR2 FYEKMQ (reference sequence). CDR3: CASSTHLTGDEAFF. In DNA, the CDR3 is TGTGCCAGCAGCACCCACCTGACAGGAGATGAAGCTTTCTTT.

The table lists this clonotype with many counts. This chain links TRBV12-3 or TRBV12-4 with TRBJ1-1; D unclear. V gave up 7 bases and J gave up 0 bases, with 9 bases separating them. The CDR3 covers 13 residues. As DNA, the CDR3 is TGTGCCAGCAAACCCGAGGTGAACACTGAAGCTTTCTTT. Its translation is CASKPEVNTEAFF.

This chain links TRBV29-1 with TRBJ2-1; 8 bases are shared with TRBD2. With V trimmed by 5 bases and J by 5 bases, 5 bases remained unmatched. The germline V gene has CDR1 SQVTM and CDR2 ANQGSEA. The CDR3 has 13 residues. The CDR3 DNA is TGCAGCGTTCTGCGGGGGGTGGACAATGAGCAGTTCTTC. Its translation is CSVLRGVDNEQFF.

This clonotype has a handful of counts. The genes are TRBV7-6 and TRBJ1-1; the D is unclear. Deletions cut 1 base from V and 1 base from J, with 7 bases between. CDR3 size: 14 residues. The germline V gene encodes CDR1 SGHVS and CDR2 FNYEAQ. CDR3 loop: CASSLGSANTEAFF. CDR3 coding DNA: TGTGCCAGCAGCTTAGGGTCCGCGAACACTGAAGCTTTCTTT.

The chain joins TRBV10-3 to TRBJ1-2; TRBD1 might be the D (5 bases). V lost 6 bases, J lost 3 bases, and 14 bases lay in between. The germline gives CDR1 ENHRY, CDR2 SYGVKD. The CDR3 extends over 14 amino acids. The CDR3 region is CAIRDPVGDYGYTF. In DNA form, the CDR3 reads TGTGCCATCAGAGACCCCGTGGGGGACTATGGCTACACCTTC.

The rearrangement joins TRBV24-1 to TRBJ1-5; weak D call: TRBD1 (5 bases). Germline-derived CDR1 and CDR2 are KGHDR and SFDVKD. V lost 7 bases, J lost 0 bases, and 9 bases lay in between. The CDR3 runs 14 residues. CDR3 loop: CATRPGTSNQPQHF. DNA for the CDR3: TGTGCCACCAGACCCGGGACTAGCAATCAGCCCCAGCATTTT.

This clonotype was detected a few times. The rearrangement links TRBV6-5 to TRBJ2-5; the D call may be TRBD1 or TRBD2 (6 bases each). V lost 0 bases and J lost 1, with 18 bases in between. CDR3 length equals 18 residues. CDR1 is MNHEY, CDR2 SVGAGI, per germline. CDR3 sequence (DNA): TGTGCCAGCAGTTACTCGAGGGAGGCTGGGGGCCTCCAAGAGACCCAGTACTTC. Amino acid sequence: CASSYSREAGGLQETQYF.

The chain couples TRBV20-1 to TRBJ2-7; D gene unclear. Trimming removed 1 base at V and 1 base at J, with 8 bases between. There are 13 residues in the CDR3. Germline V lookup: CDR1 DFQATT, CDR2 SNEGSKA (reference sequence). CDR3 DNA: TGCAGTGCTAGAGCGGACCAATCCTACGAGCAGTACGTC. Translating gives CSARADQSYEQYV.

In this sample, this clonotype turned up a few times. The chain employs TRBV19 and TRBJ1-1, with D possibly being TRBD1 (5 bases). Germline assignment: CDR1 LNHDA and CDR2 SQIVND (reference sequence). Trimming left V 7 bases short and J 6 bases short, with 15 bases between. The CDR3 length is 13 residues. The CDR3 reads CASTGLLVAEAFF. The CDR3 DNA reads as TGTGCCAGTACAGGGCTTCTAGTGGCTGAAGCTTTCTTT.

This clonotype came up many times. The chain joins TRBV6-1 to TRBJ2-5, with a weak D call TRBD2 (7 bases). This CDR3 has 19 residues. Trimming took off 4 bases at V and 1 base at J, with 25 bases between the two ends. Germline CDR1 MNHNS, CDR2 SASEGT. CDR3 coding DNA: TGTGCCAGCAGTGGAGCTGGGGACTGGGGGGGCCCCGTCCAAGAGACCCAGTACTTC. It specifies CASSGAGDWGGPVQETQYF.

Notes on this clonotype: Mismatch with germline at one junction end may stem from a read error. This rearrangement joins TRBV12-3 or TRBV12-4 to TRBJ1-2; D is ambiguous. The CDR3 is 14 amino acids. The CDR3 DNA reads TGTGTCAGCACCCCTTTCGGAGAGACCTATGGCTACACCTTC. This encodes CVSTPFGETYGYTF.

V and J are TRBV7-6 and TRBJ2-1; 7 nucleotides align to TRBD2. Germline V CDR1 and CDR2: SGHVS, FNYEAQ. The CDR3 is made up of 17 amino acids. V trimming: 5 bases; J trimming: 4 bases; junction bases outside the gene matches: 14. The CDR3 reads CASSPYLRAGTYNEQFF. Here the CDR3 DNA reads TGTGCCAGCAGCCCCTACCTTCGAGCGGGGACTTACAATGAGCAGTTCTTC.